These T cell receptor beta chains were read from a single sample in a study of regulatory T cells in long-lasting Graves disease. One entry per CDR3 protein results from TCRdb running MiXCR on the multiplex PCR reads. The data hold around 450,000 distinct CDR3 sequences, with approximately 15% observed a single time. These data also featured in a second study, about T cells in Graves' hyperthyroidism and ophthalmopathy.

Material: peripheral blood mononuclear cells (PBMCs), obtained at new diagnosis, from a patient treated with antithyroid drugs. The source is a woman aged 40 to 50 with Graves disease. Both conserved end residues are part of each CDR3. The order of the fields is clone size, D gene, J gene, V gene, CDR3 protein, CDR3 DNA. D genes are given only for firm matches. The size of a clone is reported for some rows only, either as once, few or many, or as a class for expanded clones.

many,-,TRBJ2-7,TRBV12-5,CASGLRVAEQYF,TGTGCTAGTGGTCTACGGGTAGCCGAGCAGTACTTC
many,TRBD2,TRBJ2-1,TRBV19,CASSIGRTSQRHRIF,TGTGCCAGTAGTATAGGGAGGACTAGTCAAAGGCACAGGATCTTC
many,-,TRBJ2-1,TRBV27,CASKGPGPVSEYNEQFF,TGTGCCAGCAAAGGTCCGGGTCCCGTCTCGGAATACAATGAGCAGTTCTTC
-,-,TRBJ2-1,TRBV9,CASSVGRGNEQFF,TGTGCCAGCAGCGTAGGTCGGGGAAATGAGCAGTTCTTC
few,TRBD2,TRBJ2-7,TRBV20-1,CSARASGSHEQYF,TGCAGTGCTAGGGCTAGCGGGAGCCACGAGCAGTACTTC
-,-,TRBJ2-7,TRBV30,CAWIRGPYEQYF,TGTGCCTGGATTCGGGGGCCCTACGAGCAGTACTTC
-,TRBD2,TRBJ2-7,TRBV6-2/TRBV6-3,CASSYLAGLTYEQYF,TGTGCCAGCAGTTACTTAGCGGGACTCACCTACGAGCAGTACTTC
-,-,TRBJ2-5,TRBV3-1,CASSPLQGQETQYF,TGTGCCAGCAGCCCCTTACAGGGCCAAGAGACCCAGTACTTC
many,-,TRBJ2-7,TRBV2,CASGAGSWYEQYF,TGTGCCAGCGGCGCAGGTTCGTGGTACGAGCAGTACTTC
-,-,TRBJ2-1,TRBV7-9,CASSSPGSPFYNEQFF,TGTGCCAGCAGCTCCCCGGGTTCGCCCTTCTACAATGAGCAGTTCTTC
many,-,TRBJ1-6,TRBV18,CASSPYPLDLQSPLHF,TGTGCCAGCTCACCATACCCGCTTGATCTCCAATCACCCCTCCACTTT
many,TRBD2,TRBJ2-5,TRBV3-1,CASSRLTSGQETQYF,TGTGCCAGCAGCCGCTTGACTAGCGGCCAAGAGACCCAGTACTTC
-,TRBD2,TRBJ2-2,TRBV20-1,CSARDAGTSAGELFF,TGCAGTGCTAGGGATGCCGGGACTAGCGCCGGGGAGCTGTTTTTT
many,-,TRBJ2-7,TRBV6-1,CASRANGQGGPYEQYF,TGTGCCAGCAGGGCCAACGGACAGGGAGGGCCTTACGAGCAGTACTTC
-,TRBD1,TRBJ2-3,TRBV19,CASADGQAGADTQYF,TGTGCCAGTGCCGACGGACAGGCCGGAGCAGATACGCAGTATTTT
-,-,TRBJ2-7,TRBV11-2,CASSAGRGSYEQYF,TGTGCCAGCAGCGCAGGGCGGGGATCCTACGAGCAGTACTTC
-,TRBD1,TRBJ1-2,TRBV3-1,CASSQESSAGGGYTF,TGTGCCAGCAGCCAAGAGTCGTCGGCAGGGGGCGGCTACACCTTC
many,-,TRBJ1-5,TRBV28,CASSSHKPNQPQHF,TGTGCCAGCAGTTCCCACAAGCCCAATCAGCCCCAGCATTTT
many,-,TRBJ2-3,TRBV5-6,CASSLAVFSTDTQYF,TGTGCCAGCAGCTTGGCGGTGTTTAGCACAGATACGCAGTATTTT
many,TRBD1,TRBJ1-5,TRBV2,CASSLRQGTNQPQHF,TGTGCCAGCAGTTTGAGACAGGGTACCAATCAGCCCCAGCATTTT
-,-,TRBJ1-1,TRBV29-1,CSARTVKTEAFF,TGCAGCGCCCGGACAGTAAAAACTGAAGCTTTCTTT
-,-,TRBJ1-4,TRBV9,CASSPGGANEKLFF,TGTGCCAGCAGCCCCGGGGGGGCTAATGAAAAACTGTTTTTT
many,TRBD2,TRBJ2-4,TRBV12-3/TRBV12-4,CASSWYSAGGRVKNIQYF,TGTGCCAGCAGTTGGTACAGTGCGGGCGGGAGGGTCAAAAACATTCAGTACTTC
-,TRBD1,TRBJ1-1,TRBV10-2,CASSEATGHTEAFF,TGCGCCAGCAGTGAGGCGACAGGGCACACTGAAGCTTTCTTT
many,TRBD2,TRBJ2-7,TRBV18,CASSPSVAGTYEQYF,TGTGCCAGCTCACCATCAGTAGCGGGAACCTACGAGCAGTACTTC
many,-,TRBJ1-2,TRBV7-9,CASSLDVESGYTF,TGTGCCAGCAGCTTAGATGTGGAGTCGGGCTACACCTTC
many,TRBD1,TRBJ2-7,TRBV6-2/TRBV6-3,CASSSTASTGVEQYF,TGTGCCAGCAGCTCGACAGCTTCGACAGGGGTTGAGCAGTACTTC
many,-,TRBJ2-7,TRBV2,CASSTPSSGTSSYEQYF,TGTGCCAGCAGTACGCCTTCCTCCGGGACCTCGTCCTACGAGCAGTACTTC
-,TRBD1,TRBJ2-4,TRBV6-1,CASSGSGTGDLIQYF,TGTGCCAGCAGTGGCTCCGGGACAGGGGATCTCATTCAGTACTTC
-,TRBD2,TRBJ2-7,TRBV28,CASSWSSGIRFLYEQYF,TGTGCCAGCAGTTGGAGTAGCGGGATAAGATTTCTCTACGAGCAGTACTTC
-,TRBD1,TRBJ1-3,TRBV11-2,CASSWGQGAGNTIYF,TGTGCCAGCAGCTGGGGACAGGGGGCTGGAAACACCATATATTTT
many,TRBD1,TRBJ2-7,TRBV18,CASSPGQGISYEQYF,TGTGCCAGCTCACCGGGACAGGGCATCTCCTACGAGCAGTACTTC
many,-,TRBJ2-3,TRBV11-3,CASSLDHPGRGLTDTQYF,TGTGCCAGCAGCTTAGATCACCCCGGACGGGGATTAACAGATACGCAGTATTTT
-,-,TRBJ1-3,TRBV19,CASSFDSLGNTIYF,TGTGCCAGTAGTTTCGACAGTTTGGGAAACACCATATATTTT
many,TRBD2,TRBJ2-3,TRBV6-2/TRBV6-3,CASSYSGGLAGITDTQYF,TGTGCCAGCAGTTACTCCGGGGGACTAGCGGGGATCACAGATACGCAGTATTTT
many,TRBD1,TRBJ1-1,TRBV10-3,CAISTSSGGNTEAFF,TGTGCCATCAGCACTAGTTCAGGGGGGAACACTGAAGCTTTCTTT
-,TRBD2,TRBJ2-1,TRBV4-1,CASSQSQGLAEYNEQFF,TGCGCCAGCAGCCAATCTCAAGGACTAGCGGAATACAATGAGCAGTTCTTC
many,TRBD1,TRBJ1-2,TRBV28,CASRVGTGGGRGYTF,TGTGCCAGCAGGGTAGGCACAGGGGGCGGAAGAGGCTACACCTTC
many,-,TRBJ2-5,TRBV6-2/TRBV6-3,CASSYSLETQYF,TGTGCCAGCAGTTACTCTTTGGAGACCCAGTACTTC
once,-,TRBJ1-3,TRBV30,CAWSVAHTIYF,TGTGCCTGGAGTGTCGCCCACACCATATATTTT
-,-,TRBJ2-5,TRBV27,CASRTGSVGGTQYF,TGTGCCAGCAGAACCGGCTCCGTCGGGGGGACCCAGTACTTC
-,TRBD1,TRBJ2-7,TRBV5-1,CASSHGQGDGEQYF,TGCGCCAGCAGTCACGGACAGGGAGACGGCGAGCAGTACTTC
many,-,TRBJ1-1,TRBV12-3/TRBV12-4,CASRPTEQLMNTEAFF,TGTGCCAGCAGACCGACAGAGCAACTTATGAACACTGAAGCTTTCTTT
many,-,TRBJ2-7,TRBV11-3,CASSPLAGSTYEQYF,TGTGCCAGCAGCCCCCTGGCGGGTTCCACCTACGAGCAGTACTTC
many,TRBD1,TRBJ2-7,TRBV27,CASNSNRDRGPSYEQYF,TGTGCCAGCAATTCAAACCGGGACAGAGGCCCCTCCTACGAGCAGTACTTC
many,-,TRBJ1-4,TRBV2,CASILVIATNEKLFF,TGTGCCAGCATCCTCGTCATCGCAACTAATGAAAAACTGTTTTTT
-,TRBD2,TRBJ2-5,TRBV27,CASRTSGSCTRETQYF,TGTGCCAGCCGAACTAGCGGGAGTTGCACAAGGGAGACCCAGTACTTC